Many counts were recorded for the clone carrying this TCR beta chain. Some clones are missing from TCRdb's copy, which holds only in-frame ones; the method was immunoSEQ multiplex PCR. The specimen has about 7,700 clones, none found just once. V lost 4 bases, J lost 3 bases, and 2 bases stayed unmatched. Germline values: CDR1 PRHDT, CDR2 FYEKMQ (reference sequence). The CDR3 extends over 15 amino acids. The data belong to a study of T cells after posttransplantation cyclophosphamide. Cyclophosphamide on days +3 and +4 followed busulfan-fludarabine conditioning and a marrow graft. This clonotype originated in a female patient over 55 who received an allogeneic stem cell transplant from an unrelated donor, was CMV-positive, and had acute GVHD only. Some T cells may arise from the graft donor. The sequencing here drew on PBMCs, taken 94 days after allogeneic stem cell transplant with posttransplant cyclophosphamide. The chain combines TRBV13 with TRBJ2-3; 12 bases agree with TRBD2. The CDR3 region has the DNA TGTGCCAGCAGCTACGGGACTAGCGGGACAGATACGCAGTATTTT. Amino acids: CASSYGTSGTDTQYF. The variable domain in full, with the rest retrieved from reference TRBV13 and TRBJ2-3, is AAGVIQSPRHLIKEKRETATLKCYPIPRHDTVYWYQQGPGQDPQFLISFYEKMQSDKGSIPDRFSAQQFSDYHSELNMSSLELGDSALYFCASSYGTSGTDTQYFGPGTRLTVL.